The rows below give T cell receptor beta chains drawn from one sample of a study of blood T cells in healthy people across ages. In TCRdb, the 5' RACE reads were re-called with MiXCR into one record per CDR3 protein. The profile shows more than 500,000 distinct CDR3 sequences, about 27% of them singletons. These same records also appear under a second study, on T cells of mothers and their children.

Sequenced input: blood. The receptors originated from a boy between 2 and 10 years old in good health. Both conserved end residues are part of each CDR3. The D gene is left open where the match is weak. Clone size, where shown, is once, few, many, or a class for clones that have expanded.

v_call,j_call,d_call,clone_size,cdr3_nt,cdr3_aa
TRBV24-1,TRBJ2-5,TRBD1,NA,TGTGCCACCAGTGATCGGACAGGGGCCCCCCGAGAGCAGTACTTC,CATSDRTGAPREQYF
TRBV4-3,TRBJ1-4,NA,few,TGCGCCAGCAGCCCCGAGCCCCCACAGGGTACCAATGAAAAACTGTTTTTT,CASSPEPPQGTNEKLFF
TRBV2,TRBJ2-5,NA,NA,TGTGCCAGCAGTGATGTCATGAAGGACAGACTCCGTGAGACCCAGTACTTC,CASSDVMKDRLRETQYF
TRBV5-1,TRBJ2-7,TRBD2,few,TGCGCCAGCAGCCCAGGCGGTAGCGGGGGCGCCCCCATCTACGAGCAGTACTTC,CASSPGGSGGAPIYEQYF
TRBV28,TRBJ2-7,NA,NA,TGTGCCAGCAGCCCGCAAAGCAGAGACTACGAGCAGTACTTC,CASSPQSRDYEQYF
TRBV28,TRBJ2-7,NA,NA,TGTGCCAGCAGTTTAAACGCCCAGGAGTACTTC,CASSLNAQEYF
TRBV6-1,TRBJ2-5,NA,NA,TGTGCCAGCAGTGACCCAGGGGGGACAGACTTCCAAGAGACCCAGTACTTC,CASSDPGGTDFQETQYF
TRBV6-2/TRBV6-3,TRBJ2-1,NA,few,TGTGCCAGCAGTTACTCTGGGTACGAGCAGTTCTTC,CASSYSGYEQFF
TRBV5-1,TRBJ2-3,NA,NA,TGCGCCAGCAGCTTGGAGCGGGCGCACACAGATACGCAGTATTTT,CASSLERAHTDTQYF
TRBV24-1,TRBJ2-7,TRBD2,NA,TGTGCCACCAGTGACCCTAGCGGGAGGCTTCTTTCCTACGAGCAGTACTTC,CATSDPSGRLLSYEQYF
TRBV12-3/TRBV12-4,TRBJ2-7,TRBD2,NA,TGTGCCAGCAGTCTCCGGACTAGCGGTCTTACCTACGAGCAGTACTTC,CASSLRTSGLTYEQYF
TRBV5-1,TRBJ2-7,NA,NA,TGCGCCAGCAGCTTGCTCGCAGGGGAGTACTACGAGCAGTACTTC,CASSLLAGEYYEQYF
TRBV28,TRBJ2-7,NA,NA,TGTGCCAGCAGTTTGCAGGGGCTATACGAGCAGTACTTC,CASSLQGLYEQYF
TRBV25-1,TRBJ2-5,NA,NA,TGTGCCAGCAGTGAATTTAGCCAAGAGACCCAGTACTTC,CASSEFSQETQYF
TRBV25-1,TRBJ2-4,NA,few,TGTGCCAGCAGCCACTCAATCTCCCCGGCCAAAAACATTCAGTACTTC,CASSHSISPAKNIQYF
TRBV11-2,TRBJ2-3,NA,NA,TGTGCCAGCAGCTTTGGGTTCACAGATACGCAGTATTTT,CASSFGFTDTQYF
TRBV13,TRBJ2-3,NA,once,TGTGCCAGCAGACGACCCTATAGAAGAGAGGGCCCAGATACGCAGTATTTT,CASRRPYRREGPDTQYF
TRBV7-6,TRBJ1-2,NA,few,TGTGCCAGCAGCGGGTACAGCGGCGTCGACTATGGCTACACCTTC,CASSGYSGVDYGYTF
TRBV5-1,TRBJ2-5,TRBD2,few,TGCGCCAGCAGCTTAGGGTCTAGCGGACAAGAGACCCAGTACTTC,CASSLGSSGQETQYF
TRBV6-5,TRBJ1-2,TRBD1,few,TGTGCCAGCAGTTACGATGGACAGGGGAGATACTATGGCTACACCTTC,CASSYDGQGRYYGYTF
TRBV7-9,TRBJ2-7,NA,few,TGTGCCAGCACCCCATTTTGGGGCGGGGAGAACTACGAGCAGTACTTC,CASTPFWGGENYEQYF
TRBV12-3/TRBV12-4,TRBJ2-4,NA,NA,TGTGCCAGCAGCCTTGGGCGGGTAATTGGCAAAAACATTCAGCACTTC,CASSLGRVIGKNIQHF
TRBV29-1,TRBJ2-7,TRBD1,NA,TGCAGCGTTGACGCACTCGGACAGGGGTTCGACGAGCAGTACTTC,CSVDALGQGFDEQYF
TRBV27,TRBJ1-5,TRBD1,once,TGTGCCAGCAGACCACTGTGGACAGGGCCCCGGGGCAATCAGCCCCAGCATTTT,CASRPLWTGPRGNQPQHF
TRBV3-1,TRBJ2-1,TRBD2,few,TGTGCCAGCAGCCAAGTTGTACTAGCGAGCAATGAGCAGTTCTTC,CASSQVVLASNEQFF
TRBV29-1,TRBJ2-1,NA,few,TGCAGCGTTGAGGGAAGGATGGGCAATGAGCAGTTCTTC,CSVEGRMGNEQFF